A few counts support the clone carrying this T cell receptor beta chain. TCRdb re-derived calls from the 5' RACE reads in MiXCR, one entry per CDR3 protein. The sample shows tens of thousands of distinct CDR3 sequences, about 22% of them seen only once. CDR3 length: 16 residues. With 5 bases clipped from V and 6 bases from J, the junction kept 8 bases outside the gene matches. Germline V gives CDR1 MNHEY, CDR2 SVGAGI. Specimen: memory CD4+ T cells sorted from a lymph node. As to subset: memory CD4+ T cells, CD4+CD45RO+CD25-. This sequence was found in a female donor with breast cancer. The chain carries TRBV6-5 and TRBJ1-5; the match to TRBD1 covers 12 bases. The DNA of the CDR3 is TGTGCCAGCAGTCAAGCCGGGACAGGGGGCAGTCAGCCCCAGCATTTT. Protein product: CASSQAGTGGSQPQHF.